Below are 31 T cell receptor beta chains sequenced from a single sample in a study of shared clonotypes between healthy human individuals. TCRdb's table, derived via immunoSEQ multiplex PCR, lists solely in-frame clones and lacks some. Of 2 million to 2.5 million clones in the sample, approximately 95% were seen once. The sample comprised naive CD4+ T cells sorted from blood. The subset was: CD45RA+ positively selected. The receptors here all came from a man between 18 and 35 years old in good health.

The DNA for the CDR3 is TGTGCTAGTGGTTTGGGGCCTAAGGGGACCCTTTTGGAGACCCAGTACTTC. Protein sequence: CASGLGPKGTLLETQYF. The chain employs TRBV12-5 and TRBJ2-5; D is possibly TRBD1 or TRBD2 (5 bases each). The length of the CDR3 is 17 residues. Trimming removed 1 base from V and 5 bases from J, with 20 bases in between. From germline, CDR1 is LGHNT and CDR2 FRNRAP.

V is TRBV25-1 and J is TRBJ2-1; D is perhaps TRBD1 (6 bases). The V and J ends lost 2 bases and 0 bases respectively, with 8 bases between them. Germline V lookup: CDR1 MGHDK, CDR2 SYGVNS. The CDR3 has 15 amino acids. CDR3 loop: CASSERGFSYNEQFF. The CDR3 nucleotides are TGTGCCAGCAGTGAAAGGGGGTTCTCCTACAATGAGCAGTTCTTC.

This rearrangement joins TRBV5-1 to TRBJ2-7; 8 nucleotides align to TRBD1. The ends lost 0 bases at V and 3 bases at J; junction bases unmatched: 2. CDR3 size: 14 residues. CDR1 and CDR2 from the germline V gene are SGHRS and YFSETQ. In nucleotides, the CDR3 is TGCGCCAGCAGCTTGGGGACAGGGCACTACGAGCAGTACTTC. Its translation: CASSLGTGHYEQYF.

The chain couples TRBV5-1 to TRBJ2-1; tentative D call: TRBD1 (5 bases). The CDR3 spans 15 residues. The germline CDR1 and CDR2 sequences are SGHRS and YFSETQ. Trimming left V 1 base short and J 6 bases short, with 14 bases between. The DNA for the CDR3 is TGCGCCAGCAGCTTGAGTGGTCAGGGCCCCAATGAGCAGTTCTTC. Protein: CASSLSGQGPNEQFF. Looking up the rest from reference TRBV5-1 and TRBJ2-1 gives the full variable domain: KAGVTQTPRYLIKTRGQQVTLSCSPISGHRSVSWYQQTPGQGLQFLFEYFSETQRNKGNFPGRFSGRQFSNSRSEMNVSTLELGDSALYLCASSLSGQGPNEQFFGPGTRLTVL.

The chain recombines TRBV29-1 with TRBJ1-2; TRBD1 matches 10 bases. After removal of 4 bases from V and 8 bases from J, the junction contained 7 bases not matched to a gene. CDR3 size: 13 residues. From germline, CDR1 is SQVTM and CDR2 ANQGSEA. CDR3 amino acids: CSVAGTGDKGYTF. CDR3 nucleotides: TGCAGCGTTGCCGGGACAGGGGATAAAGGCTACACCTTC.

The V and J genes are TRBV7-2 and TRBJ2-7; D might be TRBD2 (6 bases). The CDR3 is 17 amino acids. Trimming pared 1 base from V and 0 bases from J, leaving 16 bases between. Germline CDR1 is SGHTA and CDR2 is FQGNSA. The CDR3 spells CASSLGGLGPGSYEQYF. CDR3 bases: TGTGCCAGCAGCTTAGGGGGACTGGGGCCGGGCTCCTACGAGCAGTACTTC.

This chain uses TRBV25-1 with TRBJ2-3; 10 nucleotides align to TRBD1. In germline, CDR1 is MGHDK, CDR2 SYGVNS. The CDR3 loop spans 17 amino acids. Losses at the gene ends were 4 bases for V and 8 bases for J; bases not matched to a gene: 15. The CDR3 spells CASSAPPGQGVTGTQYF. The CDR3 DNA follows: TGTGCCAGCAGTGCTCCTCCCGGACAGGGGGTAACGGGTACGCAGTATTTT.

The CDR3 sequence is CASRQRGTSGGRQRGELFF. Here the CDR3 DNA reads TGTGCCAGCCGCCAGAGAGGGACTAGCGGGGGGCGCCAGCGCGGGGAGCTGTTTTTT. This chain links TRBV27 with TRBJ2-2; 15 positions agree with TRBD2. Germline lookup yields CDR1 MNHEY and CDR2 SMNVEV (reference sequence). After removal of 8 bases from V and 7 bases from J, the junction contained 17 bases not matched to a gene. The CDR3 is 19 amino acids.

The chain links TRBV9 to TRBJ1-2; weak D call: TRBD1 (5 bases). The germline V and J ends were trimmed by 3 bases and 4 bases, with 13 bases remaining between them. The CDR3 is 14 residues long. From germline, CDR1 is SGDLS and CDR2 YYNGEE. CDR3 coding DNA: TGTGCCAGCAGCGGCTCAGGGCGAACCTATGGCTACACCTTC. Translating it yields CASSGSGRTYGYTF.

The chain carries TRBV6-5 and TRBJ1-4, with 7 bases lining up with TRBD1. V lost 2 bases, J lost 11 bases, and 14 bases stayed unmatched. CDR1 MNHEY and CDR2 SVGAGI come from the germline V gene. CDR3 length equals 16 residues. CDR3 nucleotide sequence: TGTGCCAGCAGTTACACGTCATCCGGGACAGCTCCTAAACTGTTTTTT. The encoded protein is CASSYTSSGTAPKLFF.

The genes are TRBV5-4 and TRBJ1-1; no definite D call. The CDR3 has 14 residues. V lost 0 bases, J lost 4 bases, and 10 bases lay in between. CDR1 SGHNT and CDR2 YYREEE come from the germline V gene (reference sequence). The DNA for the CDR3 is TGTGCCAGCAGCTTGGAGTCGGGCAGCACTGAAGCTTTCTTT. It specifies CASSLESGSTEAFF.

V is TRBV7-8 and J is TRBJ1-4; 7 bases match TRBD1. From germline, CDR1 is SGHVS and CDR2 FQNEAQ. J gave up 7 bases and V 2 bases, and 7 bases lay outside the gene matches. This CDR3 region has 15 residues. The CDR3 nucleotides read TGTGCCAGCAGCTTATTGACAGGGCGAGGTGAAAAACTGTTTTTT. Protein product: CASSLLTGRGEKLFF. The full variable domain, its missing parts supplied by reference TRBV7-8 and TRBJ1-4, is GAGVSQSPRYKVAKRGQDVALRCDPISGHVSLFWYQQALGQGPEFLTYFQNEAQLDKSGLPSDRFFAERPEGSVSTLKIQRTQQEDSAVYLCASSLLTGRGEKLFFGSGTQLSVL.

The CDR3 DNA sequence: TGTGCCAGCAGCTTAGGACAGGGGGGGCTCCCAGATACGCAGTATTTT. It yields the protein CASSLGQGGLPDTQYF. The chain has TRBV7-9 and TRBJ2-3, with 9 nucleotides matching TRBD1. The length of the CDR3 is 16 residues. The V gene end was trimmed by 1 base and the J gene end by 4 bases; junction bases not matched to a gene: 6. From germline, CDR1 is SEHNR and CDR2 FQNEAQ (reference sequence).

The V call is TRBV7-9, the J call TRBJ1-1; TRBD1 matches at 8 bases. Germline loops: CDR1 SEHNR, CDR2 FQNEAQ (reference sequence). J gave up 4 bases and V 11 bases, and 12 bases lay outside the gene matches. This CDR3 has 14 residues. CDR3 coding DNA: TGTGCCTGCAACAGGTGGGACAGGCTCACTGAAGCTTTCTTT. It is translated as CACNRWDRLTEAFF.

This clone was counted once. The chain combines TRBV6-1 with TRBJ2-7; D is tentatively TRBD1 or TRBD2 (5 bases each). V dropped 7 bases and J dropped 5 bases, with 12 bases sitting between them. Germline V CDR1 and CDR2: MNHNS, SASEGT. The CDR3 is made up of 12 amino acids. The CDR3 protein is CASTGRSDEQYF. In DNA, the CDR3 is TGTGCCAGCACAGGGAGATCCGACGAGCAGTACTTC.

The chain joins TRBV6-6 to TRBJ1-2, with 9 bases that match TRBD1. J gave up 0 bases and V 7 bases, and 9 bases lay outside the gene matches. In germline, CDR1 is MNHNY, CDR2 SVGAGI (reference sequence). The CDR3 runs to 16 residues. CDR3 DNA sequence: TGTGCCAGCACTACCGGGACAGGGATATCTAACTATGGCTACACCTTC. It encodes CASTTGTGISNYGYTF.

J is TRBJ1-2 and V is TRBV2; D gene ambiguous. V was trimmed by 7 bases and J by 6 bases, leaving 15 bases between them. Germline CDR1 and CDR2: SNHLY and FYNNEI. The CDR3 consists of 13 residues. The CDR3 protein is CASKRADSNGYTF. CDR3 bases: TGTGCCAGCAAAAGGGCAGACTCTAATGGCTACACCTTC.

CDR3 nucleotide sequence: TGCAGCGTTGAAGAAAGGGGCCGGACTGCTTGGGGCTACACCTTC. Translated: CSVEERGRTAWGYTF. The rearrangement uses TRBV29-1 and TRBJ1-2; tentatively, D is TRBD1 (5 bases). V was trimmed by 0 bases and J by 8 bases, leaving 19 bases between them. This CDR3 spans 15 amino acids. Germline V gene lookup returns CDR1 SQVTM and CDR2 ANQGSEA.

This clone was seen once. The chain links TRBV30 to TRBJ1-4, with 10 bases that match TRBD1. The CDR3 extends over 12 amino acids. Per the germline V gene, CDR1 is GTSNPN and CDR2 is SVGIG (reference sequence). The CDR3 protein is CAGTGVNEKLFF. The CDR3 coding sequence is TGTGCAGGGACAGGGGTTAATGAAAAACTGTTTTTT. The variable domain in full, with the rest retrieved from reference TRBV30 and TRBJ1-4, is SQTIHQWPATLVQPVGSPLSLECTVEGTSNPNLYWYRQAAGRGLQLLFYSVGIGQISSEVPQNLSASRPQDRQFILSSKKLLLSDSGFYLCAGTGVNEKLFFGSGTQLSVL.

The chain is built from TRBV28 and TRBJ1-2; 9 nucleotides match TRBD1. V dropped 6 bases and J dropped 5; count of bases not matched to a gene: 10. The CDR3 runs 15 residues. Germline CDR1 and CDR2: MDHEN and SYDVKM. CDR3 sequence (DNA): TGTGCCAGCAGACCCCGGGACAGGGTCCTGTATGGCTACACCTTC. Protein sequence: CASRPRDRVLYGYTF.

The chain uses TRBV21-1 and TRBJ1-5; the DNA was not used to check the table's D call, TRBD1. TRBV21-1 is designated a pseudogene. The CDR3 is 16 residues long. CDR3 DNA: TGTGCCAGCAGCCCCCCAACAGGTCATAGCAATCAGCCCCAGCATTTT. Residues: CASSPPTGHSNQPQHF.

J is TRBJ1-5 and V is TRBV7-9; 12 bases line up with TRBD1. This CDR3 is built from 16 residues. The V gene end was trimmed by 4 bases and the J gene end by 3 bases; junction bases not matched to a gene: 4. The germline CDR1 and CDR2 sequences are SEHNR and FQNEAQ (reference sequence). This chain's CDR3 is CASSYGTGGSNQPQHF. For the CDR3, the DNA is TGTGCCAGCAGCTACGGGACAGGGGGCTCCAATCAGCCCCAGCATTTT.

The gene calls are TRBV11-2 and TRBJ1-1; D is possibly TRBD1 (5 bases). Germline CDR1 is SGHAT and CDR2 is FQNNGV. The CDR3 is made up of 15 amino acids. Deletions cut 4 bases from V and 4 bases from J, with 16 bases between. The CDR3 protein is CASSWGGGVRTEAFF. In DNA form, the CDR3 reads TGTGCCAGCAGCTGGGGTGGGGGAGTACGCACTGAAGCTTTCTTT.

The chain joins TRBV18 to TRBJ2-1; TRBD2 might be the D (6 bases). In germline, CDR1 is KGHSH, CDR2 LQKENI. V shed 3 bases and J shed 1 base, with 13 bases lying between them. This CDR3 is 16 amino acids long. CDR3 sequence (DNA): TGTGCCAGCTCACCCTTTGACGGGGGATCCTACAATGAGCAGTTCTTC. Translated: CASSPFDGGSYNEQFF.

With regard to this clone: The sample has other DNA sequences that encode this CDR3 too. The chain combines TRBV7-2 with TRBJ1-1; D is unclear. CDR3 length equals 13 residues. The V end was cut by 4 bases, the J end by 0 bases, with 6 bases between. Germline CDR1 and CDR2: SGHTA and FQGNSA. The CDR3 region is CASSSTVNTEAFF. The CDR3 DNA reads TGTGCCAGCAGCTCGACGGTGAACACTGAAGCTTTCTTT.

This rearrangement joins TRBV30 to TRBJ2-7, with 7 bases identical to TRBD1. Germline V gene data show CDR1 as GTSNPN and CDR2 as SVGIG (reference sequence). V shed 5 bases, J shed 5 bases, and the junction held 3 bases outside the gene matches. This CDR3 is 11 amino acids long. Written as DNA, the CDR3 is TGTGCCTGGGTGACAGGGAACGAGCAGTACTTC. Translation: CAWVTGNEQYF.

A note on this clone: This clone may be a read error of a much larger clone one base away. The CDR3 sequence is CASSPDGNYGYTF. CDR3 DNA: TGTGCCAGCAGCCCGGACGGGAACTATGGCTACACCTTC. The chain links TRBV5-6 to TRBJ1-2; D uncertain. The germline CDR1 and CDR2 sequences are SGHDT and YYEEEE. CDR3 size: 13 residues. Trimming cost V 4 bases and J 2 bases, with 9 bases left between them.

The chain carries TRBV6-1 and TRBJ1-1; D is perhaps TRBD1 (5 bases). Germline CDR1 is MNHNS and CDR2 is SASEGT. V dropped 11 bases and J dropped 0 bases, with 10 bases sitting between them. This CDR3 is 12 amino acids long. CDR3 sequence reads: CAPGDLNTEAFF. The CDR3 coding sequence is TGTGCCCCGGGGGATCTGAACACTGAAGCTTTCTTT.

The chain joins TRBV11-2 to TRBJ2-1; TRBD1 might be the D (5 bases). CDR1 and CDR2 from the germline V gene are SGHAT and FQNNGV. Trimming stripped 0 bases from V and 4 bases from J, with 7 bases between. CDR3 length: 14 amino acids. This CDR3 reads CASSLDQGYNEQFF. CDR3 nucleotide sequence: TGTGCCAGCAGCTTAGATCAGGGATACAATGAGCAGTTCTTC.

The chain couples TRBV7-2 to TRBJ1-5, with D hard to call. Germline CDR1 is SGHTA and CDR2 is FQGNSA. The CDR3 contains 13 residues. V lost 5 bases and J lost 5, with 10 bases in between. The CDR3 spells CASSGQSYQPQHF. The CDR3 DNA reads as TGTGCCAGCAGCGGCCAAAGTTATCAGCCCCAGCATTTT.

This chain connects TRBV6-1 to TRBJ1-5; 7 bases map to TRBD1. With V trimmed by 0 bases and J by 6 bases, 2 bases remained unmatched. The CDR3 is 14 amino acids. Germline V CDR1 and CDR2: MNHNS, SASEGT. CDR3 nucleotide sequence: TGTGCCAGCAGTGAAGCTACAGGGGCTCAGCCCCAGCATTTT. It translates to CASSEATGAQPQHF.